This T cell receptor (beta chain) was sequenced for a study of blood T cells in healthy people across ages. The wider study: There was about one barcoded beta molecule captured by template switching per two T cells. Study-wide points: Comparison with aged donors showed that long-lived donors had more naive CD4+ cells and higher diversity. Roughly linear age-related decline in beta diversity appeared, significant by age around 42.

Germline-derived CDR1 and CDR2 are ENHRY and SYGVKD. The CDR3 spans 14 residues. V dropped 6 bases and J dropped 6; count of bases not matched to a gene: 9. A J-beta primer mix and a sample-barcoded 5' primer were used in a second PCR of about 7 to 12 cycles. TCRdb analysed the 5' RACE reads with MiXCR anew, one entry per CDR3 protein. The sample shows over 700,000 distinct CDR3 sequences, 25% of them seen only once. Notes on this clonotype: What it binds is unknown.

These records were also assigned to another study, of T cells of mothers and their children.

This clonotype was sampled from a boy younger than 18 in good health. The V and J genes are TRBV10-3 and TRBJ1-2; 8 bases match TRBD1. The sequencing input was blood. CDR3 in amino acids: CAIRGQEGVDGYTF. CDR3 DNA: TGTGCCATCAGGGGACAGGAGGGAGTGGATGGCTACACCTTC.